These 3 T cell receptor beta chains were all obtained from the same sample, sequenced in a study of T cells after yellow fever vaccination. TCRdb independently ran MiXCR on the 5' RACE reads; one entry per CDR3 protein. The repertoire includes about 5,800 distinct CDR3 sequences, under 8.5% of them detected once, and roughly three fifths sits in the top ten. The specimen comprised PBMCs, either bulk or a sorted T-cell subset (CD4+, CD8+, memory, or dextramer-sorted; not recorded which), sampled around 14 days after the first yellow fever vaccination. These receptors all come from a man younger than 30 who received the YFV17D yellow fever vaccine.

The sample holds many counts of this clonotype. The rearrangement joins TRBV19 to TRBJ2-3; the D is unclear. Looked up from germline, CDR1 is LNHDA and CDR2 is SQIVND (reference sequence). The V end was cut by 7 bases, the J end by 6 bases, with 11 bases between. This CDR3 is built from 12 residues. DNA for the CDR3: TGTGCCAGTACGAATTTCGCGGATACGCAGTATTTT. Its protein product is CASTNFADTQYF.

Ten or more counts support this clonotype. The rearrangement joins TRBV12-3 or TRBV12-4 to TRBJ1-1; 8 nucleotides agree with TRBD1. This CDR3 comprises 15 residues. Losses at the gene ends were 7 bases for V and 1 base for J; bases not matched to a gene: 8. Written as DNA, the CDR3 is TGTGCCAGCACCGATTCCGGGACAGGGAACACTGAAGCTTTCTTT. The encoded protein is CASTDSGTGNTEAFF.

There are many counts of this clonotype. J is TRBJ2-3 and V is TRBV4-3; 7 positions agree with TRBD2. CDR1 is LGHNA, CDR2 YSLEER, per germline. The CDR3 runs to 14 residues. The J segment lost 5 bases and the V segment lost 1 base, leaving 3 bases of the junction unmatched. The CDR3 bases are TGCGCCAGCAGCCAAGGGGGGGGAGGAGATACGCAGTATTTT. Its translation is CASSQGGGGDTQYF.